The rows below give T cell receptor beta chains drawn from one sample of a study of cytomegalovirus exposure and HLA in healthy donors. Sequencing was performed with immunoSEQ multiplex PCR; in TCRdb, only in-frame clones are kept and a portion is missing. The sample has roughly 30,000 clones, 85% to 90% seen once. Sequencing input: PBMCs. Source of these receptors: a boy younger than 18 in good health and CMV-seronegative. Each CDR3 is given with its conserved first and last residue. The D gene is left open where the match is weak. Expanded clones are given a class, and other clones once, few, many or no size at all.

TRBD1,TRBV9,NA,TRBJ2-1,CASSVGFQGAAYNEQFF,TGTGCCAGCAGCGTAGGTTTCCAGGGGGCCGCCTACAATGAGCAGTTCTTC
TRBD1,TRBV28,once,TRBJ2-1,CASSLGQGGNEQFF,TGTGCCAGCAGTTTAGGACAGGGTGGCAATGAGCAGTTCTTC
TRBD2,TRBV5-4,NA,TRBJ2-3,CASSLGGFTDTQYF,TGTGCCAGCAGCCTCGGGGGGTTCACAGATACGCAGTATTTT
TRBD1,TRBV18,once,TRBJ1-2,CASSPDRAYGYTF,TGTGCCAGCTCACCCGACAGGGCCTATGGCTACACCTTC
NA,TRBV10-2,NA,TRBJ1-2,CASSEQTANYGYTF,TGCGCCAGCAGTGAACAGACCGCTAACTATGGCTACACCTTC
TRBD1,TRBV7-9,NA,TRBJ2-3,CASSLSGTGVDTQYF,TGTGCCAGCAGCTTGTCCGGGACAGGGGTGGATACGCAGTATTTT
TRBD2,TRBV28,NA,TRBJ2-7,CASREGGLAGGSSYEQYF,TGTGCCAGCAGAGAGGGGGGACTAGCGGGGGGTAGCTCCTACGAGCAGTACTTC
NA,TRBV7-3,NA,TRBJ2-3,CASSGQNTDTQYF,TGTGCCAGCAGTGGACAGAACACAGATACGCAGTATTTT
NA,TRBV5-1,NA,TRBJ1-1,CASSLALDSNTEAFF,TGCGCCAGCAGCTTGGCCCTGGACAGCAACACTGAAGCTTTCTTT
TRBD1,TRBV7-8,NA,TRBJ2-2,CASSWPGQGIAGELFF,TGTGCCAGCAGCTGGCCGGGACAGGGAATCGCCGGGGAGCTGTTTTTT
NA,TRBV5-6,NA,TRBJ2-1,CASRHLTADNEQFF,TGTGCCAGCAGGCACCTGACTGCAGACAATGAGCAGTTCTTC
TRBD2,TRBV5-4,once,TRBJ2-2,CASTPVLAGANTGELFF,TGTGCCAGCACCCCCGTTCTAGCGGGGGCAAACACCGGGGAGCTGTTTTTT
NA,TRBV6-1,NA,TRBJ1-5,CAGGRTADKPQHF,TGTGCCGGGGGCAGGACCGCGGATAAGCCCCAGCATTTT
TRBD1,TRBV4-1,NA,TRBJ2-7,CASSHPGQTFWEQYF,TGCGCCAGCAGCCACCCGGGACAGACTTTTTGGGAGCAGTACTTC
TRBD1,TRBV6-5,few,TRBJ1-2,CASRNRGSYGYTF,TGTGCCAGCAGGAACAGGGGTTCCTATGGCTACACCTTC
NA,TRBV18,NA,TRBJ1-3,CASSPPTGRNTIYF,TGTGCCAGCTCACCACCCACGGGAAGAAACACCATATATTTT
TRBD1,TRBV15,NA,TRBJ1-6,CATSTRQGVVNSPLHF,TGTGCCACCAGCACCAGACAGGGGGTAGTCAATTCACCCCTCCACTTT
NA,TRBV7-2,NA,TRBJ1-6,CASSLGEGGVRTNSPLHF,TGTGCCAGCAGCTTGGGAGAGGGGGGGGTTAGAACGAATTCACCCCTCCACTTT
NA,TRBV25-1,once,TRBJ1-1,CASRQGNTEAFF,TGTGCCAGCAGACAGGGCAACACTGAAGCTTTCTTT
TRBD1,TRBV7-9,NA,TRBJ2-3,CASSYWTGGNTDTQYF,TGTGCCAGCAGCTACTGGACAGGGGGAAACACAGATACGCAGTATTTT
NA,TRBV19,NA,TRBJ2-3,CASTSVLDTQYF,TGTGCCAGTACCTCCGTCCTAGATACGCAGTATTTT
NA,TRBV4-1,NA,TRBJ1-3,CASSQWLISGNTIYF,TGCGCCAGCAGCCAATGGCTGATCTCTGGAAACACCATATATTTT
TRBD1,TRBV6-6,few,TRBJ1-3,CASSTGQSSGNTIYF,TGTGCCAGCAGTACGGGACAGAGCTCTGGAAACACCATATATTTT
TRBD2,TRBV10-3,NA,TRBJ2-3,CAISVRTSGALTDTQYF,TGTGCCATCAGCGTCCGGACTAGCGGTGCCCTCACAGATACGCAGTATTTT